The 12 T cell receptor beta chains below all came from one sample that was sequenced in a study of cytomegalovirus exposure and HLA in healthy donors. Primers included in the PCR were 60 Vbeta and 13 Jbeta primers. Assay used: immunoSEQ multiplex PCR; TCRdb lists only in-frame clones, some missing. Of about 78,000 clones in the sample, approximately 70% were seen once. Sequenced: PBMCs. The receptor source for this set is a woman aged 40 to 50 in good health and CMV-seropositive.

This chain joins TRBV5-1 and TRBJ2-5; the D gene is possibly TRBD2 (6 bases). The CDR3 runs 15 residues. CDR1 and CDR2 (germline): SGHRS, YFSETQ. The V end lost 4 bases, the J end lost 2 bases, and 15 bases lay between the germline ends. For the CDR3, the DNA is TGCGCCAGCAGCCCCGGTGTCGGGGGACAAGAGACCCAGTACTTC. This encodes CASSPGVGGQETQYF.

The V and J genes are TRBV28 and TRBJ2-3, with TRBD1 identical over 8 bases. V lost 4 bases to trimming and J lost 3 bases; unmatched junction nucleotides: 9. Germline CDR1 MDHEN, CDR2 SYDVKM. This CDR3 is built from 16 residues. The CDR3 reads CASSSHVRQGTDTQYF. CDR3 in DNA: TGTGCCAGCAGTTCACATGTTAGACAGGGGACAGATACGCAGTATTTT.

The chain employs TRBV5-1 and TRBJ1-5, with 10 positions matching TRBD1. The germline gives CDR1 SGHRS, CDR2 YFSETQ. V shed 0 bases and J 7 bases; nucleotides not matched to a gene: 4. CDR3 size: 15 residues. CDR3 sequence: CASSLGQGAGQPQHF. CDR3 DNA sequence: TGCGCCAGCAGCTTGGGACAGGGGGCAGGACAGCCCCAGCATTTT.

The rearrangement uses TRBV29-1 and TRBJ2-5; 10 bases fit TRBD1. The J call is doubtful: the DNA matches TRBJ2-7 better. CDR1 and CDR2 from the germline V gene are SQVTM and ANQGSEA. The CDR3 extends over 13 amino acids. CDR3 region: CSVEGTGGYEQYF. The CDR3 bases are TGCAGCGTTGAAGGGACAGGGGGCTACGAGCAGTACTTC.

The chain joins TRBV2 to TRBJ1-4; TRBD1 aligns across 7 bases. From germline, CDR1 is SNHLY and CDR2 FYNNEI. The junction had 12 bases not matched to a gene; V was cut back by 10 bases and J by 7 bases. This CDR3 contains 14 residues. This chain's CDR3 is CATQSDRAREKLFF. DNA of the CDR3: TGTGCCACTCAATCCGACAGGGCTCGTGAAAAACTGTTTTTT.

The chain has TRBV7-7 and TRBJ2-5; weak D call: TRBD1 (6 bases). V lost 5 bases, J lost 3 bases, and 10 bases lay in between. Per germline, CDR1 SSHAT and CDR2 FNYEAQ (reference sequence). The length of the CDR3 is 13 residues. Written as DNA, the CDR3 is TGTGCCAGCAGCGTCACAGGGAAAGAGACCCAGTACTTC. As protein: CASSVTGKETQYF.

J is TRBJ1-2 and V is TRBV28; TRBD1 agrees at 11 bases. There are 14 residues in the CDR3. Per germline, CDR1 MDHEN and CDR2 SYDVKM. Trimming removed 5 bases from V and 8 bases from J; junction bases left unmatched: 7. CDR3 loop: CASSPGTGGLGYTF. The DNA of the CDR3 is TGTGCCAGCAGTCCCGGGACAGGGGGTTTGGGCTACACCTTC.

The genes are TRBV5-4 and TRBJ1-6; D not certain. V was cut by 4 bases and J by 11 bases, with 19 bases left in between. The length of the CDR3 is 15 residues. CDR1 and CDR2 from the germline V gene are SGHNT and YYREEE (reference sequence). CDR3 in DNA: TGTGCCAGCAGCCAAAACCGGGGTATGGGGACACCCCTCCACTTT. Protein product: CASSQNRGMGTPLHF.

This chain joins TRBV5-1 and TRBJ1-5; the D gene is possibly TRBD1 (5 bases). With 0 bases removed from V and 3 bases from J, the gap between germline ends came to 13 bases. CDR1 SGHRS and CDR2 YFSETQ come from the germline V gene. The length of the CDR3 is 16 residues. The CDR3 bases are TGCGCCAGCAGCTTGGGGGTTGTAGGGGACAATCAGCCCCAGCATTTT. Translating it yields CASSLGVVGDNQPQHF.

The rearrangement links TRBV9 to TRBJ1-4; D remains ambiguous. Per germline, CDR1 SGDLS and CDR2 YYNGEE. The V end lost 0 bases, the J end lost 8 bases, and 14 bases lay between the germline ends. The CDR3 is made up of 15 amino acids. In DNA, the CDR3 is TGTGCCAGCAGCGTAGGTGCAGCCAACGGGGAAAAACTGTTTTTT. Translating it yields CASSVGAANGEKLFF.

The chain couples TRBV29-1 to TRBJ2-1; TRBD1 matches 8 bases. J was trimmed by 5 bases and V by 4 bases; bases with no gene match: 10. The CDR3 loop spans 15 amino acids. Germline lookup yields CDR1 SQVTM and CDR2 ANQGSEA. CDR3 amino acids: CSVGGQGASHNEQFF. The CDR3 coding sequence is TGCAGCGTTGGGGGCCAGGGGGCTTCGCACAATGAGCAGTTCTTC.

The chain joins TRBV2 to TRBJ2-5; a weak D match, TRBD2 (6 bases). This CDR3 is 15 amino acids long. CDR1 is SNHLY and CDR2 is FYNNEI in the germline V gene. Deletions cut 0 bases from V and 0 bases from J, with 8 bases between. The CDR3: CASSEARGYQETQYF. CDR3 bases: TGTGCCAGCAGTGAAGCTCGGGGGTACCAAGAGACCCAGTACTTC.